This T cell receptor beta chain was documented in a study of CD8 T cells in Susac syndrome. An amount of RNA that ranged from 0.5 to 1 ug was reverse transcribed with random hexamers. TCRdb itself ran the immunoSEQ multiplex PCR reads through MiXCR, one entry per CDR3 protein. Altogether about 240,000 distinct CDR3 sequences are present, almost 97% being singletons, with the ten largest covering roughly 0.1%. Trimming stripped 5 bases from V and 0 bases from J, with 14 bases between. The CDR3 has 16 residues. CDR1 is SGHAT and CDR2 is FQNNGV in the germline V gene. V is TRBV11-2 and J is TRBJ2-1; D might be TRBD2 (5 bases). The TCR was taken from a human donor with Susac syndrome. Specimen: CD4+ T cells from PBMCs. CDR3 nucleotide sequence: TGTGCCAGCAGCGATGAGGGCTGGGGCTCCTACAATGAGCAGTTCTTC. As protein: CASSDEGWGSYNEQFF.